This T cell receptor beta chain is from a study of shared clonotypes between healthy human individuals. On the study more broadly: Aged 18 to 49, the donors were a couple of women and a few men. Overall study results and limits: Tissue TCR repertoires likely differ from these blood-only repertoires.

V was pared by 5 bases and J by 0 bases, with 8 bases of the junction left unmatched. The CDR3 length is 15 residues. The germline V gene has CDR1 GTSNPN and CDR2 SVGIG (reference sequence). Of note for this clone: The target antigen is unknown.

Sequencing used immunoSEQ multiplex PCR; TCRdb keeps in-frame clones, though not all of them. Of just over 2,000,000 clones in the sample, 85% to 95% were seen once. CD4+ cells were split into CD45RA+ naive and CD45RA-negative memory subsets. The sequence derives from a man aged 18 to 30 in good health. J is TRBJ1-1 and V is TRBV30, with 8 bases that match TRBD1. The sequencing input was naive CD4+ T cells sorted from blood. Subset in this sample: CD45RA+ positively selected. This CDR3 is CAWGTETGVNTEAFF. The DNA for the CDR3 is TGTGCCTGGGGGACAGAGACAGGGGTGAACACTGAAGCTTTCTTT.